This T cell receptor beta chain was retrieved from a study of T cell responses to AZD1222 COVID-19 vaccine. General study points: Only five or six people who got AZD1222 tested seropositive at baseline. Reports indicate that nearly half of spike-specific TCRs are directed at unmutated variant regions. The donor cohort was predominantly white British with a female majority, and clonal diversity may have been underestimated. Spike-specific TCR breadth rose after two AZD1222 doses, and depth rose as well.

As regards this clone: The target antigen is unknown.

This CDR3 contains 12 residues. Germline assignment: CDR1 LGHDT and CDR2 YNNKEL (reference sequence). V lost 8 bases, J lost 4 bases, and 9 bases lay in between. Profiled with immunoSEQ multiplex PCR; TCRdb holds only in-frame clones, not every one. The data contain roughly 140,000 clones, 92% of them singletons. This sequence joins TRBV3-1 (or the pseudogene TRBV3-2) and TRBJ2-1; maybe TRBD2 (5 bases). This clonotype originated in an adult who received the AZD1222 COVID-19 vaccine. Sequenced material: peripheral blood, taken 28 days after the second AZD1222 dose. DNA for the CDR3: TGTGCCAGCTCGCGAGGGTACAATGAGCAGTTCTTC. Translated: CASSRGYNEQFF.